Listed here is a single TCR beta chain. CDR3 size: 14 residues. CDR1 and CDR2 from the germline V gene are MNHEY and SVGAGI. Trimming stripped 7 bases from V and 3 bases from J, with 16 bases between. This sample was taken from a study of blood T cell repertoires in COVID-19. Study at large: Whether acute or convalescent, the COVID-19 samples came from the United States, Italy and Spain. PBMCs, B-cell-depleted T cells, or T cells provided the cDNA or gDNA that made up the material.

In the original workflow: The authors estimated nucleated cell counts from reference gene primer amplification. Some clones are missing from TCRdb's copy, which holds only in-frame ones; the method was immunoSEQ multiplex PCR. Clone size and the V and J calls come from that table; the DNA yielded D and trimming. Of fewer than 250,000 clones in the sample, around 85% were seen once. What was sequenced was peripheral blood. This sequence was found in a man aged 35-49 years with acute or convalescent COVID-19. The V and J genes are TRBV6-5 and TRBJ2-7; perhaps TRBD1 as D (6 bases). The chain's CDR3 is CASTPDRTRYEQYF. CDR3 sequence (DNA): TGTGCCAGCACCCCTGACAGGACCCGCTACGAGCAGTACTTC.